The 5 T cell receptor beta chains listed next were all sequenced from one sample in a study of cytomegalovirus exposure and HLA in healthy donors. It was with 60 Vbeta and 13 Jbeta primers that the PCR ran. Libraries were prepared by immunoSEQ multiplex PCR; TCRdb keeps only in-frame clonotypes and omits some of them. In the table there are approximately 140,000 clones, roughly four fifths of which are singletons. The sequenced sample was PBMCs. The receptors were sampled from a woman in her thirties or forties in good health and CMV-seronegative.

The chain has TRBV7-8 and TRBJ2-1; D perhaps matches TRBD1 (6 bases). Germline V gives CDR1 SGHVS, CDR2 FQNEAQ. The CDR3 sequence is 14 residues long. V was trimmed by 1 base and J by 9 bases, leaving 13 bases between them. The CDR3 bases are TGTGCCAGCAGCTTAGGGCAGGGGATAGTTGAGCAGTTCTTC. Residues: CASSLGQGIVEQFF.

V usage is TRBV28 and J usage is TRBJ2-1, with 8 bases identical to TRBD2. Germline CDR1 and CDR2: MDHEN and SYDVKM. This CDR3 comprises 16 residues. V dropped 6 bases and J dropped 3; count of bases not matched to a gene: 10. As DNA, the CDR3 is TGTGCCAGCAGCCCAAAATTAGCGGGGCTCTACAATGAGCAGTTCTTC. Translation: CASSPKLAGLYNEQFF.

This chain connects TRBV30 to TRBJ2-1; the D is unclear. V was cut by 4 bases and J by 8 bases, with 9 bases left in between. The CDR3 spans 11 residues. Germline V gene data show CDR1 as GTSNPN and CDR2 as SVGIG (reference sequence). In DNA, the CDR3 is TGTGCCTGGACCCTCTCCCATGAGCAGTTCTTC. Encoded protein: CAWTLSHEQFF.

The chain carries TRBV4-2 and TRBJ1-3, with a weak D call TRBD1 (6 bases). The CDR3 spans 15 residues. Germline V gene data show CDR1 as LGHNA and CDR2 as YNFKEQ. V lost 1 base, J lost 1 base, and 8 bases lay in between. The CDR3 spells CASSQGTVSGNTIYF. The CDR3 DNA is TGTGCCAGCAGCCAAGGGACAGTTTCTGGAAACACCATATATTTT.

This rearrangement joins TRBV7-9 to TRBJ1-1, with D possibly TRBD1 on 6 matching bases. The CDR3 is 14 amino acids. Germline CDR1 reads SEHNR; CDR2 reads FQNEAQ (reference sequence). V dropped 5 bases and J dropped 1 base, with 11 bases sitting between them. Here the CDR3 DNA reads TGTGCCAGCAGCCCCAAGACAGGGAACACTGAAGCTTTCTTT. Residues: CASSPKTGNTEAFF.